This T cell receptor beta chain is from a study of T cell responses to AZD1222 COVID-19 vaccine. TCRdb's copy holds only in-frame clones and misses some; the assay was immunoSEQ multiplex PCR. The repertoire has tens of thousands of clones, 90% of them found once; the top ten carry roughly 5.9%. Study-wide points: Spike-wide vaccine-associated CD4 TCRs dominated at 160-218 and 743-854.

Trimming took 5 bases from V and 6 from J; bases not matched to a gene: 9. There are 15 residues in the CDR3. Germline V gives CDR1 ENHRY, CDR2 SYGVKD. With regard to this clone: Its antigen is not identified.

The clonotype was recovered from an adult who received the AZD1222 COVID-19 vaccine. This rearrangement joins TRBV10-3 to TRBJ1-2; 10 nucleotides match TRBD1. Sequencing was performed on peripheral blood, taken 28 days after the second AZD1222 dose. The CDR3 bases are TGTGCCATCAGTCACGGACAGGGGGGAGTTGATGGCTACACCTTC. Translated, it gives CAISHGQGGVDGYTF.